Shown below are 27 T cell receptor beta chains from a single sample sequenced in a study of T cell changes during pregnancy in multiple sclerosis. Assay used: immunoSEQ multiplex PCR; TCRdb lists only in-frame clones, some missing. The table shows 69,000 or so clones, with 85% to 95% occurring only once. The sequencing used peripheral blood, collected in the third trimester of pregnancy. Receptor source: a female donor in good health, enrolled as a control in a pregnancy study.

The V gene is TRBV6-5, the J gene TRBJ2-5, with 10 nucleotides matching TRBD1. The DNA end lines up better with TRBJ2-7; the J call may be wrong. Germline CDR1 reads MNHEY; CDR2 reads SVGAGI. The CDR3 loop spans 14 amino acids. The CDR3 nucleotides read TGTGCCAGCACAAGTAGGGACAGGGGATACGAGCAGTACTTC. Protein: CASTSRDRGYEQYF.

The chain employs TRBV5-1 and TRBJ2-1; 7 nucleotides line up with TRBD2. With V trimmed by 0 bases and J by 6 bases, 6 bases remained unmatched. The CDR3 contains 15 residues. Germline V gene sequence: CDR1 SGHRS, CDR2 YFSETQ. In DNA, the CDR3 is TGCGCCAGCAGCTTGGGCAGCGGGGTAGGCAATGAGCAGTTCTTC. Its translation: CASSLGSGVGNEQFF.

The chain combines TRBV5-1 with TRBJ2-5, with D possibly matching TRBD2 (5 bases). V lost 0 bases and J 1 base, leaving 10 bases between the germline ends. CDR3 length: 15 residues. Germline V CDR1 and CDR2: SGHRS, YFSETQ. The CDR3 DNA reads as TGCGCCAGCAGCTTGGCCTTCCTAGCCCAAGAGACCCAGTACTTC. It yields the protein CASSLAFLAQETQYF.

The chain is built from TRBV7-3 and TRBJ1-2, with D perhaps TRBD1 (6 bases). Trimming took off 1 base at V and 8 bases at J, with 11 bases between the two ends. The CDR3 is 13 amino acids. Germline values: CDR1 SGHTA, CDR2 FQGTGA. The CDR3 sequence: CASSLRGGEGYTF. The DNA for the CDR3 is TGTGCCAGCAGCTTAAGAGGGGGGGAAGGCTACACCTTC.

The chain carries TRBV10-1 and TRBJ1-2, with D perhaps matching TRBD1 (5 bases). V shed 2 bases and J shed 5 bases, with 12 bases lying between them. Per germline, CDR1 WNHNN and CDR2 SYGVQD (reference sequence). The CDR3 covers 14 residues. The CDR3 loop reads CASSEAWGPYGYTF. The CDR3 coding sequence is TGCGCCAGCAGTGAGGCATGGGGCCCATATGGCTACACCTTC.

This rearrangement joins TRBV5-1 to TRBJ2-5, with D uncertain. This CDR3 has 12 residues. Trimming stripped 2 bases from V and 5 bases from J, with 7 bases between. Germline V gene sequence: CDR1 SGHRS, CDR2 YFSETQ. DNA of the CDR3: TGCGCCAGCAGCTTCCCCGGGGAGACCCAGTACTTC. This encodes CASSFPGETQYF.

The CDR3 sequence is CASSLGSGSTNEQFF. The CDR3 bases are TGCGCCAGCAGCTTGGGTAGCGGGAGTACCAATGAGCAGTTCTTC. The J gene is TRBJ2-1, the V gene TRBV5-1, with 9 bases lining up with TRBD2. The CDR3 is 15 residues long. The J segment lost 6 bases and the V segment lost 0 bases, leaving 4 bases of the junction unmatched. Germline loops: CDR1 SGHRS, CDR2 YFSETQ.

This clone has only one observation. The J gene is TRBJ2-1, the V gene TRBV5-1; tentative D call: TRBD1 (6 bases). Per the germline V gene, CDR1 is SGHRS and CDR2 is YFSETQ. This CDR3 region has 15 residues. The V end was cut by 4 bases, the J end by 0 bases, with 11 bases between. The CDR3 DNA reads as TGCGCCAGCAGCCCACAGGGCAGCTCCTACAATGAGCAGTTCTTC. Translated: CASSPQGSSYNEQFF.

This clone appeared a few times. The CDR3 protein is CAWSTAGTGGEKLFF. Written as DNA, the CDR3 is TGTGCCTGGAGTACTGCCGGGACAGGGGGAGAAAAACTGTTTTTT. The chain carries TRBV30 and TRBJ1-4; 11 bases are shared with TRBD1. V was pared by 2 bases and J by 8 bases, with 7 bases of the junction left unmatched. CDR1 is GTSNPN, CDR2 SVGIG, per germline (reference sequence). The CDR3 consists of 15 residues. The variable domain in full, with the rest retrieved from reference TRBV30 and TRBJ1-4, is SQTIHQWPATLVQPVGSPLSLECTVEGTSNPNLYWYRQAAGRGLQLLFYSVGIGQISSEVPQNLSASRPQDRQFILSSKKLLLSDSGFYLCAWSTAGTGGEKLFFGSGTQLSVL.

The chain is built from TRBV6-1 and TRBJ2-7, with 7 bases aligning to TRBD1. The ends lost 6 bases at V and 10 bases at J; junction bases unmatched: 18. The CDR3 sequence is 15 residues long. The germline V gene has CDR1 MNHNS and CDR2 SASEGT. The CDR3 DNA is TGTGCCAGCAGGACGGCCGGGACAGCAGTCTCGGGTCAGTACTTC. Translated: CASRTAGTAVSGQYF.

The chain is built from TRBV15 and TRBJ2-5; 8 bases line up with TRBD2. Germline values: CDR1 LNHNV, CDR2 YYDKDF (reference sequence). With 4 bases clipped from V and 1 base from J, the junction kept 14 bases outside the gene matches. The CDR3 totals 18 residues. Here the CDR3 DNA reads TGTGCCACCAGCACAACACTGGGCCCCGGGACTAGCCAAGAGACCCAGTACTTC. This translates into CATSTTLGPGTSQETQYF.

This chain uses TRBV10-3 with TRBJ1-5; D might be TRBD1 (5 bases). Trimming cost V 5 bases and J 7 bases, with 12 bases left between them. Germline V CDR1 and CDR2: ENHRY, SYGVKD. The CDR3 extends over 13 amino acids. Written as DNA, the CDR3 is TGTGCCATCAGTTTACGGGGGACCCAGCCCCAGCATTTT. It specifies CAISLRGTQPQHF.

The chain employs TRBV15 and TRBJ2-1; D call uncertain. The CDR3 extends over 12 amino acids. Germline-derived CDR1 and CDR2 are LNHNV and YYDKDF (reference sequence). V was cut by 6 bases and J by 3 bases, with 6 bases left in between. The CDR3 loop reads CATRFYYNEQFF. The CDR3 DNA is TGTGCCACCAGATTCTACTACAATGAGCAGTTCTTC.

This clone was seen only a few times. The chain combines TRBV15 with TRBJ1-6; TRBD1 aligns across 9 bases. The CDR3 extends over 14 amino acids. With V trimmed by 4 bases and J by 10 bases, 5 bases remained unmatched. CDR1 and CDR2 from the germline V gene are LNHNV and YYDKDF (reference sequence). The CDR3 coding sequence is TGTGCCACCAGCATTGGGACAGGGTTCTCACCCCTCCACTTT. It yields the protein CATSIGTGFSPLHF.

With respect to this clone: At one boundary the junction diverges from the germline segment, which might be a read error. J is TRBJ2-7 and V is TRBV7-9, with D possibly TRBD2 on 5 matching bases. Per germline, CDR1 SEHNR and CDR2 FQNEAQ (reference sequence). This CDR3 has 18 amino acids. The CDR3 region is CASSLTKAASHYSHEQYF. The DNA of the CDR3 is TGTGCCAGCAGCTTAACGAAAGCCGCTAGCCATTACTCCCACGAGCAGTACTTC. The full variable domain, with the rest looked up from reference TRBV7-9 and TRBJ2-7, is DTGVSQNPRHKITKRGQNVTFRCDPISEHNRLYWYRQTLGQGPEFLTYFQNEAQLEKSRLLSDRFSAERPKGSFSTLEIQRTEQGDSAMYLCASSLTKAASHYSHEQYFGPGTRLTVT.

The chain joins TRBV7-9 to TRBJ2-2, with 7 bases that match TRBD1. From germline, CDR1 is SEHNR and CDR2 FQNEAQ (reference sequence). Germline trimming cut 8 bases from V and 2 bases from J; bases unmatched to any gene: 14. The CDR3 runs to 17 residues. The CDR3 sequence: CASGDSAKFRNTGELFF. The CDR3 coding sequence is TGTGCCAGCGGGGACAGCGCTAAATTTCGTAACACCGGGGAGCTGTTTTTT.

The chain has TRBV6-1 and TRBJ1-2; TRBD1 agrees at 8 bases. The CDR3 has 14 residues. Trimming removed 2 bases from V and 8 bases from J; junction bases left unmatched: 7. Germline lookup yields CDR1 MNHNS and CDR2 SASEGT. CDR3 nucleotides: TGTGCCAGCAGTGAACCACAGGGGGTAGGGGGCTACACCTTC. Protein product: CASSEPQGVGGYTF.

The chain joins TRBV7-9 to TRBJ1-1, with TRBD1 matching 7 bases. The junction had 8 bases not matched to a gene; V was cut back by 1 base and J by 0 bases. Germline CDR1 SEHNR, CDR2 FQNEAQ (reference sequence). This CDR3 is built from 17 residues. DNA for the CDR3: TGTGCCAGCAGCTTAGGGACAGGAGCGGGCCTGAACACTGAAGCTTTCTTT. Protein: CASSLGTGAGLNTEAFF.

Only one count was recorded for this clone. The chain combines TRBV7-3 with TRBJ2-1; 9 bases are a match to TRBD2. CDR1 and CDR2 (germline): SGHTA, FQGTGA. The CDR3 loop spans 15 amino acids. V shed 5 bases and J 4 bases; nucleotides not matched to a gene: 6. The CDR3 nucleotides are TGTGCCAGCAGCCGACTAGCGGAAACATACAATGAGCAGTTCTTC. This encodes CASSRLAETYNEQFF.

The CDR3 DNA follows: TGTGCCAGCAGTTTATCGGGACAGGGAAGCACTGAAGCTTTCTTT. Protein sequence: CASSLSGQGSTEAFF. The chain combines TRBV27 with TRBJ1-1, with 9 bases matching TRBD1. The V segment lost 0 bases and the J segment 4 bases; nucleotides outside the gene matches: 3. Germline V gives CDR1 MNHEY, CDR2 SMNVEV (reference sequence). This CDR3 comprises 15 residues.

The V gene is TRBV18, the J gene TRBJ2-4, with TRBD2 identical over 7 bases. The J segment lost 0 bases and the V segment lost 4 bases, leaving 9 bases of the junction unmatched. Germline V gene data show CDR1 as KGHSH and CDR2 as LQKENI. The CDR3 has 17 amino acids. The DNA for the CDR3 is TGTGCCAGCTCACGGATGGGGGGGGATACAGCCAAAAACATTCAGTACTTC. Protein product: CASSRMGGDTAKNIQYF. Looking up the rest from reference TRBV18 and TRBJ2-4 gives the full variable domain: NAGVMQNPRHLVRRRGQEARLRCSPMKGHSHVYWYRQLPEEGLKFMVYLQKENIIDESGMPKERFSAEFPKEGPSILRIQQVVRGDSAAYFCASSRMGGDTAKNIQYFGAGTRLSVL.

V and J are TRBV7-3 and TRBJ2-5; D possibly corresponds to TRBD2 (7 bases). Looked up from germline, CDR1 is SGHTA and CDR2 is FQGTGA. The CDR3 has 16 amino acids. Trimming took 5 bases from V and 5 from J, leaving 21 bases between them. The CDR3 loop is CASSVTHPGRGETQYF. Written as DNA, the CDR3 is TGTGCCAGCAGCGTGACTCACCCGGGGAGGGGGGAGACCCAGTACTTC.

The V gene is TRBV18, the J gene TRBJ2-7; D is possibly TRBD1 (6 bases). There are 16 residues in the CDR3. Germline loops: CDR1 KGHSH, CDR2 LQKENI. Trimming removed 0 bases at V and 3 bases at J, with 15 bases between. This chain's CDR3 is CASSPPTGQGFYEQYF. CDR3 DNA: TGTGCCAGCTCACCACCGACAGGCCAAGGATTCTACGAGCAGTACTTC.

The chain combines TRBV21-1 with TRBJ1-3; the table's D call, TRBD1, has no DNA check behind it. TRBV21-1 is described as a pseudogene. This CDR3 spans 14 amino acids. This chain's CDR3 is CAARTGTPGNTIYF. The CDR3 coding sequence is TGTGCCGCGAGAACCGGGACACCGGGAAACACCATATATTTT.

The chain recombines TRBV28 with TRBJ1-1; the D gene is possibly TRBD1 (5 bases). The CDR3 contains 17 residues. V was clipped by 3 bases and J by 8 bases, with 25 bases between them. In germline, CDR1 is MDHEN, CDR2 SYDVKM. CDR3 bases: TGTGCCAGCAGTTTGCCCAAAGACCGCCATACTCACAGGGAAGCTTTCTTT. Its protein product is CASSLPKDRHTHREAFF.

The CDR3 here is CASSYGVGSEQYF. The CDR3 DNA reads TGCGCCAGCAGCTATGGGGTTGGGAGCGAGCAGTACTTC. The chain is built from TRBV5-1 and TRBJ2-7; D may be TRBD2 (5 bases). Deletions cut 3 bases from V and 6 bases from J, with 13 bases between. Germline assignment: CDR1 SGHRS and CDR2 YFSETQ. This CDR3 is built from 13 residues.

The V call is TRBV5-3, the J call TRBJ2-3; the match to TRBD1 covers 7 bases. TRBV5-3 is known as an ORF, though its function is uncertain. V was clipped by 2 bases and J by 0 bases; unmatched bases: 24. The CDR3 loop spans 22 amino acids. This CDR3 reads CARSFSHIVTYRDRSSTDTQYF. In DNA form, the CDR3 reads TGTGCCAGAAGCTTCAGTCATATCGTCACCTACCGGGACAGAAGTAGCACAGATACGCAGTATTTT.